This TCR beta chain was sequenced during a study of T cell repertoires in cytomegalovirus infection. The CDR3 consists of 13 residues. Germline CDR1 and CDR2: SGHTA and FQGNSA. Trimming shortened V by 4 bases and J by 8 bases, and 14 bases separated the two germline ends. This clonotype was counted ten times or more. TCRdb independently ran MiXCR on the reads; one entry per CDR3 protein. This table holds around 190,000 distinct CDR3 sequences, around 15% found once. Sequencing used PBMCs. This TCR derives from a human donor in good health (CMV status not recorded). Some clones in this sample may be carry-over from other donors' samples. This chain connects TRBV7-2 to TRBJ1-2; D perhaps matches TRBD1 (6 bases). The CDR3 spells CASSSTGYRGYTF. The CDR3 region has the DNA TGTGCCAGCAGCTCCACAGGGTACCGCGGCTACACCTTC.